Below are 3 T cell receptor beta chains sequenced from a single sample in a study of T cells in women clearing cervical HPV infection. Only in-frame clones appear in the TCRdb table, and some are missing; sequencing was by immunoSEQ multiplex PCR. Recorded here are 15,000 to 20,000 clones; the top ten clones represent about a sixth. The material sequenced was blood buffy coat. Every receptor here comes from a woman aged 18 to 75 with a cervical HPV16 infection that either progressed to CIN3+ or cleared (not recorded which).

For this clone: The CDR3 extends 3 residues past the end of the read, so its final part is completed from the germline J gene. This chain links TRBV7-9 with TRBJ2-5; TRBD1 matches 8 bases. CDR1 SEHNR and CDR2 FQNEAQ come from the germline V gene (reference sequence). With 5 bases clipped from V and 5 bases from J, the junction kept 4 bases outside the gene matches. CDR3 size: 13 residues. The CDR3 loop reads CASSPRGLETQYF. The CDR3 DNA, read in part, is TGTGCCAGCAGCCCCAGGGGGCTTGAGACC. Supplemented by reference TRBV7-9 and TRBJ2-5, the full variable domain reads DTGVSQNPRHKITKRGQNVTFRCDPISEHNRLYWYRQTLGQGPEFLTYFQNEAQLEKSRLLSDRFSAERPKGSFSTLEIQRTEQGDSAMYLCASSPRGLETQYFGPGTRLLVL.

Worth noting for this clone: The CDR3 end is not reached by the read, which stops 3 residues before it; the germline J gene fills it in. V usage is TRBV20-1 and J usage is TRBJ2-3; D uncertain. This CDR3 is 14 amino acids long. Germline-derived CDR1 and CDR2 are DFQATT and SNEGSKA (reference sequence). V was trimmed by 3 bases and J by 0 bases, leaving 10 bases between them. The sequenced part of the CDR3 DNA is TGCAGTGCTAGGGTCCGGGTGAGCACAGATACG. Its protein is CSARVRVSTDT. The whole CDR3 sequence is CSARVRVSTDTQYF.

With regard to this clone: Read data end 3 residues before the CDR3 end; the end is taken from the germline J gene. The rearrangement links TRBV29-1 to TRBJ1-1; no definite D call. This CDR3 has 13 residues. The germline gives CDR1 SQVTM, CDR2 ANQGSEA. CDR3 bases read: TGCAGCGTTGTGCACAGCCTAAATGAGGAA. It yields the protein CSVVHSLNEE. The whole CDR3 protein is CSVVHSLNEEAFF. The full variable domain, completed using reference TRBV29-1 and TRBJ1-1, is SAVISQKPSRDICQRGTSLTIQCQVDSQVTMMFWYRQQPGQSLTLIATANQGSEATYESGFVIDKFPISRPNLTFSTLTVSNMSPEDSSIYLCSVVHSLNEEAFFGQGTRLTVV.